A single sample gave rise to the 24 T cell receptor beta chains below, sequenced in a study of cytomegalovirus exposure and HLA in healthy donors. The PCR contained 60 Vbeta and 13 Jbeta primers. The method was immunoSEQ multiplex PCR; TCRdb's version includes in-frame clones alone and lacks a portion of them. This table has around 170,000 clones, around 80% appearing once. The material sequenced was PBMCs. Receptor source: a woman between 50 and 59 years old in good health and CMV-seropositive.

CDR3 residues: CASSEGLAGLTDTQYF. DNA for the CDR3: TGTGCCAGCAGTGAGGGACTAGCGGGTTTAACAGATACGCAGTATTTT. This chain joins TRBV6-1 and TRBJ2-3, with 12 bases that match TRBD2. CDR3 length: 16 amino acids. Germline assignment: CDR1 MNHNS and CDR2 SASEGT. V dropped 3 bases and J dropped 3; count of bases not matched to a gene: 4.

V is TRBV11-2 and J is TRBJ2-2; D possibly corresponds to TRBD2 (7 bases). Germline V gene lookup returns CDR1 SGHAT and CDR2 FQNNGV. Trimming took 2 bases from V and 3 from J, leaving 13 bases between them. There are 16 residues in the CDR3. In DNA, the CDR3 is TGTGCCAGCAGCTTATTACAGGGAGGGGACACCGGGGAGCTGTTTTTT. Translating gives CASSLLQGGDTGELFF.

This clone was observed a few times. The rearrangement links TRBV28 to TRBJ2-3; TRBD1 is a possible D gene (5 bases). The CDR3 runs to 17 residues. Between the trimmed V and J ends, which lost 11 bases and 0 bases, there was a span of 24 bases. Germline V gene lookup returns CDR1 MDHEN and CDR2 SYDVKM. The CDR3 bases are TGTGCCGCACAGGAGAGAGAGACATACACTAGCACAGATACGCAGTATTTT. This codes for CAAQERETYTSTDTQYF.

J is TRBJ2-7 and V is TRBV29-1; D is possibly TRBD1 (5 bases). V was trimmed by 4 bases and J by 3 bases, leaving 22 bases between them. The CDR3 spans 16 residues. Germline CDR1 and CDR2: SQVTM and ANQGSEA. The CDR3 DNA reads as TGCAGCGTTGGGGGCCGGACACCTAACCGAAACTACGAGCAGTACTTC. This codes for CSVGGRTPNRNYEQYF.

The V gene is TRBV7-3, the J gene TRBJ2-1; 9 bases are a match to TRBD2. This CDR3 spans 14 amino acids. Germline values: CDR1 SGHTA, CDR2 FQGTGA. V lost 5 bases and J lost 6; bases outside the gene matches: 5. The CDR3 DNA is TGTGCCAGCAGCGCTAGCGGGACCGTCAATGAGCAGTTCTTC. Translation: CASSASGTVNEQFF.

The V and J genes are TRBV28 and TRBJ2-7, with 7 bases lining up with TRBD1. There are 13 residues in the CDR3. The germline CDR1 and CDR2 sequences are MDHEN and SYDVKM. V shed 9 bases and J 3 bases; nucleotides not matched to a gene: 8. The CDR3 sequence: CASSQGKNYEQYF. Written as DNA, the CDR3 is TGTGCCAGTTCACAGGGGAAGAACTACGAGCAGTACTTC.

The V call is TRBV4-2, the J call TRBJ2-6; no clear D gene. The CDR3 length is 16 residues. The ends were cut back, 0 bases at V and 2 bases at J, with 8 bases in the middle. CDR1 and CDR2 (germline): LGHNA, YNFKEQ. CDR3 in DNA: TGTGCCAGCAGCCAAGATCAGAGCGCTGGGGCCAACGTCCTGACTTTC. Its translation: CASSQDQSAGANVLTF.

V usage is TRBV28 and J usage is TRBJ1-2; maybe TRBD1 (5 bases). This CDR3 contains 12 residues. Germline CDR1 reads MDHEN; CDR2 reads SYDVKM. The V gene lost 4 bases and the J gene lost 3 bases, with 6 bases spanning the gap. For the CDR3, the DNA is TGTGCCAGCAGTTGGGGGGACTATGGCTACACCTTC. This encodes CASSWGDYGYTF.

This sequence joins TRBV15 and TRBJ1-4; D is uncertain. The CDR3 is 13 amino acids. Germline CDR1 and CDR2: LNHNV and YYDKDF (reference sequence). Trimming took 8 bases from V and 0 from J, leaving 7 bases between them. DNA of the CDR3: TGTGCCACCGCCGGTGCAACTAATGAAAAACTGTTTTTT. Translation: CATAGATNEKLFF.

The CDR3 reads CAIQNRDKLFF. The CDR3 nucleotides read TGTGCCATACAGAACAGGGATAAACTGTTTTTT. The genes are TRBV7-9 and TRBJ1-4; tentatively, D is TRBD1 (6 bases). Trimming cost V 10 bases and J 11 bases, with 14 bases left between them. From germline, CDR1 is SEHNR and CDR2 FQNEAQ (reference sequence). This CDR3 is built from 11 residues.

The rearrangement uses TRBV2 and TRBJ2-3, with 7 bases aligning to TRBD2. The CDR3 consists of 15 residues. Per the germline V gene, CDR1 is SNHLY and CDR2 is FYNNEI. Trimming removed 5 bases from V and 4 bases from J; junction bases left unmatched: 9. Written as DNA, the CDR3 is TGTGCCAGCAGTCTCGGGACTAAATTCGCAGATACGCAGTATTTT. Translation: CASSLGTKFADTQYF.

The rearrangement links TRBV11-2 to TRBJ1-1, with 8 bases identical to TRBD1. CDR1 is SGHAT, CDR2 FQNNGV, per germline. CDR3 length: 16 residues. J gave up 1 base and V 1 base, and 5 bases lay outside the gene matches. CDR3 bases: TGTGCCAGCAGCTTAGTCGTAGGACAGGGGAACACTGAAGCTTTCTTT. Translating it yields CASSLVVGQGNTEAFF. Variable domain in full (rest from reference TRBV11-2 and TRBJ1-1): EAGVAQSPRYKIIEKRQSVAFWCNPISGHATLYWYQQILGQGPKLLIQFQNNGVVDDSQLPKDRFSAERLKGVDSTLKIQPAKLEDSAVYLCASSLVVGQGNTEAFFGQGTRLTVV.

The genes are TRBV28 and TRBJ1-1, with D maybe TRBD1 (5 bases). The ends were cut back, 5 bases at V and 6 bases at J, with 16 bases in the middle. Germline V gene lookup returns CDR1 MDHEN and CDR2 SYDVKM. This CDR3 is 14 amino acids long. The DNA of the CDR3 is TGTGCCAGCAGTCCCCTGTTTAGGGGCTCTGAAGCTTTCTTT. It codes for CASSPLFRGSEAFF.

The rearrangement links TRBV28 to TRBJ1-5; TRBD1 matches 7 bases. The germline V gene encodes CDR1 MDHEN and CDR2 SYDVKM. The CDR3 sequence is 14 residues long. The ends lost 6 bases at V and 1 base at J; junction bases unmatched: 3. CDR3 sequence: CASSLGQSNQPQHF. Written as DNA, the CDR3 is TGTGCCAGCAGCTTGGGACAGAGCAATCAGCCCCAGCATTTT.

CDR3 in DNA: TGTGCCAGCAGCCCCGGGGTTCTTGAAGCTTTCTTT. Protein sequence: CASSPGVLEAFF. The chain combines TRBV7-9 with TRBJ1-1; no firm D call. The ends were cut back, 5 bases at V and 7 bases at J, with 11 bases in the middle. The CDR3 loop spans 12 amino acids. The germline V gene encodes CDR1 SEHNR and CDR2 FQNEAQ (reference sequence). The full variable domain, its missing parts supplied by reference TRBV7-9 and TRBJ1-1, is DTGVSQNPRHKITKRGQNVTFRCDPISEHNRLYWYRQTLGQGPEFLTYFQNEAQLEKSRLLSDRFSAERPKGSFSTLEIQRTEQGDSAMYLCASSPGVLEAFFGQGTRLTVV.

This rearrangement joins TRBV11-2 to TRBJ2-7; tentative D call: TRBD1 (5 bases). V lost 1 base, J lost 2 bases, and 12 bases lay in between. CDR1 is SGHAT and CDR2 is FQNNGV in the germline V gene. This CDR3 comprises 15 residues. The CDR3 DNA follows: TGTGCCAGCAGCTTAGTACAAAAGGGGCCCTACGAGCAGTACTTC. It codes for CASSLVQKGPYEQYF.

The rearrangement joins TRBV7-3 to TRBJ2-3; 7 bases agree with TRBD1. This CDR3 comprises 14 residues. V lost 5 bases, J lost 4 bases, and 6 bases stayed unmatched. The germline gives CDR1 SGHTA, CDR2 FQGTGA. The CDR3 region is CASSENRGSDTQYF. The DNA of the CDR3 is TGTGCCAGCAGCGAAAACAGGGGCTCAGATACGCAGTATTTT.

On this clone: At one of its ends the junction is not consistent with the germline gene, which may arise from a read error. The chain links TRBV7-9 to TRBJ1-4; D perhaps matches TRBD1 (6 bases). Germline CDR1 is SEHNR and CDR2 is FQNEAQ (reference sequence). The CDR3 contains 15 residues. This chain's CDR3 is CSSSTKGGPNEKLFF. The CDR3 DNA reads TGTTCCAGCAGCACCAAGGGGGGGCCTAATGAAAAACTGTTTTTT.

V usage is TRBV6-5 and J usage is TRBJ2-1; 8 bases align to TRBD2. The CDR3 is 15 amino acids. The J segment lost 3 bases and the V segment lost 7 bases, leaving 8 bases of the junction unmatched. Germline V gene lookup returns CDR1 MNHEY and CDR2 SVGAGI. This chain's CDR3 is CASNAGLAGYNEQFF. DNA of the CDR3: TGTGCCAGCAACGCCGGGCTAGCGGGCTACAATGAGCAGTTCTTC.

J is TRBJ2-5 and V is TRBV28, with 8 bases lining up with TRBD1. The DNA end is a closer match to TRBJ2-7, so the J assignment may be wrong. Germline CDR1 and CDR2: MDHEN and SYDVKM. The CDR3 has 15 amino acids. The CDR3 coding sequence is TGTGCCAGCCATATCGGCGGGACAGGAGTCTACGAGCAGTACTTC. The encoded protein is CASHIGGTGVYEQYF.

This clone was counted between two and nine times. The gene calls are TRBV4-3 and TRBJ1-1, with a possible D match to TRBD1 (6 bases). The CDR3 consists of 15 residues. CDR1 is LGHNA and CDR2 is YSLEER in the germline V gene. V dropped 0 bases and J dropped 3 bases, with 11 bases sitting between them. CDR3 DNA sequence: TGCGCCAGCAGCCAAGAGGCCAGGGGAGACACTGAAGCTTTCTTT. Its protein product is CASSQEARGDTEAFF.

The CDR3 DNA sequence: TGTGCCAGCAGCTTACGGGGGACTGATCCAATGAACACTGAAGCTTTCTTT. Translating gives CASSLRGTDPMNTEAFF. The genes are TRBV5-8 and TRBJ1-1, with D maybe TRBD1 (5 bases). Between the trimmed V and J ends, which lost 2 bases and 0 bases, there was a span of 17 bases. The CDR3 is 17 residues long. The germline gives CDR1 SGHTS, CDR2 YDEGEE. Full variable domain (outside the CDR3, taken from reference TRBV5-8 and TRBJ1-1): EAGVTQSPTHLIKTRGQQATLRCSPISGHTSVYWYQQALGLGLQFLLWYDEGEERNRGNFPPRFSGRQFPNYSSELNVNALELEDSALYLCASSLRGTDPMNTEAFFGQGTRLTVV.

This chain links TRBV7-3 with TRBJ2-1, with unresolved D. Germline V CDR1 and CDR2: SGHTA, FQGTGA. Deletions cut 2 bases from V and 10 bases from J, with 21 bases between. The CDR3 contains 16 residues. CDR3 region: CASSLLILNSGSEQFF. The CDR3 bases are TGTGCCAGCAGCTTACTCATTCTCAACTCAGGCTCCGAGCAGTTCTTC.

The chain recombines TRBV4-3 with TRBJ1-2; a possible D gene is TRBD1 (5 bases). Deletions cut 4 bases from V and 4 bases from J, with 10 bases between. The CDR3 extends over 13 amino acids. Germline lookup yields CDR1 LGHNA and CDR2 YSLEER. CDR3 amino acids: CASSPQEGYGYTF. The CDR3 DNA follows: TGCGCCAGCAGCCCACAGGAGGGCTATGGCTACACCTTC.